This T cell receptor (beta chain) was obtained from a study of blood T cells in healthy people across ages. Study information: There was about one barcoded beta molecule captured by template switching per two T cells. Broader study findings: Donor CMV status was unknown, possibly confounding expanded clonotype changes. Among T cells, TCR beta diversity per million cells dropped roughly linearly as age rose.

Through a sample-barcoded 5' primer and a J-beta primer mix, a second PCR was run for roughly 7 to 12 cycles. One entry per CDR3 protein results from TCRdb running MiXCR on the 5' RACE reads. Of some 1.5 million distinct CDR3 sequences in the sample, over 25% were seen once. This CDR3 has 16 residues. Germline values: CDR1 DFQATT, CDR2 SNEGSKA (reference sequence). The ends lost 3 bases at V and 4 bases at J; junction bases unmatched: 7. The table lists this clonotype with a few counts. The antigen is undetermined. This chain links TRBV20-1 with TRBJ2-2; 11 nucleotides line up with TRBD2. Sequenced input: blood. The TCR sequence derives from a woman in her 30s in good health. CDR3 sequence (DNA): TGCAGTGCTAGTCTGGGTAGCGGGAGGGCCACCGGGGAGCTGTTTTTT. Amino acid sequence: CSASLGSGRATGELFF.